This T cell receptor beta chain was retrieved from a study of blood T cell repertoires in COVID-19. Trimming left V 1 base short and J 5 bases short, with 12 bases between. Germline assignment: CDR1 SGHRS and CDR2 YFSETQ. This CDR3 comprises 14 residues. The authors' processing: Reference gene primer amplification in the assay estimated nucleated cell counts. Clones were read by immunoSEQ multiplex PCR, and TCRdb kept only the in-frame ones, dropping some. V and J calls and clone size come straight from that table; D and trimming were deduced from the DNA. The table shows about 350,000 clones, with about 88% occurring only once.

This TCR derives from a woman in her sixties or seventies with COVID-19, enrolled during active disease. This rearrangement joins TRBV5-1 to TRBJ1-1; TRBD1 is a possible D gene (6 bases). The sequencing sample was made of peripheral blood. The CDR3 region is CASSLLGGGTEAFF. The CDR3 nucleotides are TGCGCCAGCAGCTTGTTAGGGGGAGGGACTGAAGCTTTCTTT.